The rows below give T cell receptor beta chains drawn from one sample of a study of T cells in localized non-small cell lung cancer. Sequenced by immunoSEQ multiplex PCR; TCRdb stores in-frame clones only, minus some. The data show about 82,000 clones, about 78% seen once. Sequencing used PBMCs, obtained before any cancer treatment. The receptor source for this set is a man aged 35-75 years with stage II squamous cell lung carcinoma. CDR3s include the opening cysteine and the closing phenylalanine or tryptophan. D genes are given only for firm matches.

v_call: TRBV7-2; j_call: TRBJ2-1; d_call: TRBD2; cdr3_aa: CASHPGGSYNEQFF; cdr3_nt: TGTGCCAGCCACCCGGGGGGGTCCTACAATGAGCAGTTCTTC
v_call: TRBV28; j_call: TRBJ2-5; d_call: TRBD2; cdr3_aa: CASSSPGRGGSRSETQYF; cdr3_nt: TGTGCCAGCAGTTCCCCGGGACGGGGCGGGAGTAGATCGGAGACCCAGTACTTC
v_call: TRBV7-8; j_call: TRBJ2-7; d_call: TRBD2; cdr3_aa: CASSASGGGNYEQYF; cdr3_nt: TGTGCCAGCAGCGCCAGCGGCGGGGGAAACTACGAGCAGTACTTC
v_call: TRBV7-2; j_call: TRBJ1-2; d_call: NA; cdr3_aa: CASSPAAGPYGYTF; cdr3_nt: TGTGCCAGCAGCCCCGCCGCGGGACCCTATGGCTACACCTTC
v_call: TRBV19; j_call: TRBJ1-5; d_call: NA; cdr3_aa: CASSSAVGASNQPQHF; cdr3_nt: TGTGCCAGTAGTAGCGCAGTAGGAGCTAGCAATCAGCCCCAGCATTTT
v_call: TRBV15; j_call: TRBJ1-5; d_call: NA; cdr3_aa: CATSTTWGFDQPQHF; cdr3_nt: TGTGCCACCAGCACAACCTGGGGATTCGATCAGCCCCAGCATTTT
v_call: TRBV18; j_call: TRBJ2-1; d_call: NA; cdr3_aa: CASSPQQYNEQFF; cdr3_nt: TGTGCCAGCTCACCACAGCAGTACAATGAGCAGTTCTTC
v_call: TRBV9; j_call: TRBJ1-1; d_call: NA; cdr3_aa: CASSDSPLKPNTEAFF; cdr3_nt: TGTGCCAGCAGCGACAGCCCGCTAAAACCGAACACTGAAGCTTTCTTT
v_call: TRBV7-9; j_call: TRBJ2-5; d_call: NA; cdr3_aa: CASSLAAGYETQYF; cdr3_nt: TGTGCCAGCAGCTTAGCCGCAGGGTACGAGACCCAGTACTTC
v_call: TRBV7-2; j_call: TRBJ2-5; d_call: NA; cdr3_aa: CASSSRQSRETQYF; cdr3_nt: TGTGCCAGCAGTTCCAGACAGTCGCGGGAGACCCAGTACTTC
v_call: TRBV5-1; j_call: TRBJ2-1; d_call: NA; cdr3_aa: CASSLGQGKGEQFF; cdr3_nt: TGCGCCAGCAGCTTGGGCCAGGGTAAGGGTGAGCAGTTCTTC